This entry lists 26 T cell receptor beta chains sequenced from one sample in a study of cytomegalovirus exposure and HLA in healthy donors (dated by TCRdb to the late 2010s). The library was made by the immunoSEQ multiplex PCR assay. For the multiplex PCR, a mixture combining 60 forward primers for TCR Vbeta segments and 13 reverse primers for TCR Jbeta segments was used. The source is immuneACCESS, and TCRdb retained only in-frame sequences with V and J called. Part of the clones is not carried over; for the studies checked, unresolved V genes explain less than half of this, and the remainder is unexplained. Within this sample are more than 95,000 clones, with under 85% of them counted one time only. Of the sample, 1.3% falls within the top ten clones. The sample consisted of PBMCs. All receptors come from a man aged 40-55 years in good health and CMV-seronegative.

The CDR3 protein is CASSEGQWGATNEKLFF. CDR3 coding DNA: TGTGCCAGCAGTGAAGGTCAGTGGGGAGCAACTAATGAAAAACTGTTTTTT. The gene calls are TRBV6-1 and TRBJ1-4; D not resolved. Germline lookup yields CDR1 MNHNS and CDR2 SASEGT. With 1 base removed from V and 0 bases from J, the gap between germline ends came to 12 bases. The CDR3 sequence is 17 residues long.

The chain recombines TRBV4-1 with TRBJ1-5; the D gene is possibly TRBD1 (6 bases). The CDR3 is made up of 14 amino acids. The germline V gene encodes CDR1 MGHRA and CDR2 YSYEKL. Trimming removed 4 bases from V and 5 bases from J, with 12 bases in between. For the CDR3, the DNA is TGCGCCAGCAGCCTCCAGGGGATGGATCAGCCCCAGCATTTT. This encodes CASSLQGMDQPQHF.

The chain uses TRBV23-1 and TRBJ1-5; D is perhaps TRBD1 (5 bases). TRBV23-1 is annotated as an ORF whose role is uncertain. Trimming pared 1 base from V and 0 bases from J, leaving 13 bases between. There are 17 residues in the CDR3. As DNA, the CDR3 is TGCGCCAGCAGTCAATGGGGCAGACCCGATAGCAATCAGCCCCAGCATTTT. This codes for CASSQWGRPDSNQPQHF.

This sequence joins TRBV9 and TRBJ1-1, with TRBD1 matching over 7 bases. Germline loops: CDR1 SGDLS, CDR2 YYNGEE. The CDR3 has 16 residues. J was trimmed by 1 base and V by 3 bases; bases with no gene match: 9. In nucleotides, the CDR3 is TGTGCCAGCAGCGAGGGGGCAAGGCAGGGGAACACTGAAGCTTTCTTT. Protein product: CASSEGARQGNTEAFF.

V usage is TRBV23-1 and J usage is TRBJ1-1; unclear D gene. TRBV23-1 is noted as an ORF with a role that remains uncertain. V was trimmed by 3 bases and J by 4 bases, leaving 3 bases between them. This CDR3 region has 11 residues. The CDR3 region is CASSHGTEAFF. DNA of the CDR3: TGCGCCAGCAGTCACGGCACTGAAGCTTTCTTT.

J is TRBJ2-5 and V is TRBV11-3; 8 nucleotides align to TRBD1. The length of the CDR3 is 15 residues. The J segment lost 5 bases and the V segment lost 2 bases, leaving 7 bases of the junction unmatched. Germline loops: CDR1 SGHNT, CDR2 YENEEA. Here the CDR3 DNA reads TGTGCCAGCAGCTTATGGTCAGGGGGCAAGGAGACCCAGTACTTC. This encodes CASSLWSGGKETQYF.

This chain connects TRBV7-2 to TRBJ2-2, with TRBD1 matching 8 bases. The V gene end was trimmed by 7 bases and the J gene end by 10 bases; junction bases not matched to a gene: 8. The germline gives CDR1 SGHTA, CDR2 FQGNSA. This CDR3 spans 13 amino acids. The CDR3 loop is CASNNRGKEELFF. The DNA for the CDR3 is TGTGCCAGCAACAACAGGGGGAAGGAGGAGCTGTTTTTT.

The chain joins TRBV7-2 to TRBJ2-5; D perhaps matches TRBD2 (5 bases). The germline gives CDR1 SGHTA, CDR2 FQGNSA. This CDR3 contains 14 residues. Trimming cost V 1 base and J 5 bases, with 11 bases left between them. CDR3 nucleotides: TGTGCCAGCAGCTTAGGTGGGCGGGTGGAGACCCAGTACTTC. Its protein is CASSLGGRVETQYF.

The chain uses TRBV30 and TRBJ2-3; 9 nucleotides match TRBD2. Germline V gene data show CDR1 as GTSNPN and CDR2 as SVGIG (reference sequence). The junction had 7 bases not matched to a gene; V was cut back by 1 base and J by 5 bases. The CDR3 length is 15 residues. The CDR3 sequence: CAWSGAGGPGDTQYF. The DNA for the CDR3 is TGTGCCTGGAGTGGAGCGGGAGGTCCGGGAGATACGCAGTATTTT.

As for this clone: One end of the junction fails to match germline, which may point to a read error. The rearrangement links TRBV6-5 to TRBJ1-1; tentative D call: TRBD1 (5 bases). The CDR3 is 12 residues long. The germline gives CDR1 MNHEY, CDR2 SVGAGI. The CDR3 region is CASSYSGGEVDF. CDR3 sequence (DNA): TGTGCCAGCAGTTACTCCGGGGGGGAGGTTGACTTT.

The chain joins TRBV6-1 to TRBJ1-1; D uncertain. Germline lookup yields CDR1 MNHNS and CDR2 SASEGT. The CDR3 covers 10 residues. V lost 2 bases to trimming and J lost 10 bases, with 5 bases between them. The CDR3 region is CASSERGAFF. The CDR3 nucleotides are TGTGCCAGCAGTGAACGGGGAGCTTTCTTT.

The J gene is TRBJ2-7, the V gene TRBV10-2, with no clear D. The germline V and J ends were trimmed by 0 bases and 0 bases, with 6 bases remaining between them. Germline V lookup: CDR1 WSHSY, CDR2 SAAADI. This CDR3 comprises 14 residues. The CDR3 nucleotides read TGCGCCAGCAGTGAGTCTCTAAGCTCCTACGAGCAGTACTTC. Protein sequence: CASSESLSSYEQYF.

The rearrangement uses TRBV7-6 and TRBJ2-1; D is unclear. V shed 4 bases and J shed 8 bases, with 12 bases lying between them. Germline CDR1 is SGHVS and CDR2 is FNYEAQ. The CDR3 is made up of 13 amino acids. Written as DNA, the CDR3 is TGTGCCAGCAGCTGGGCCGGCATCCATGAGCAGTTCTTC. It codes for CASSWAGIHEQFF.

This chain links TRBV29-1 with TRBJ1-3; possibly TRBD1 for D (6 bases). The CDR3 sequence is 16 residues long. Germline V gene lookup returns CDR1 SQVTM and CDR2 ANQGSEA. Trimming stripped 1 base from V and 0 bases from J, with 13 bases between. The CDR3 reads CSVEAGQTSSGNTIYF. The CDR3 DNA reads TGCAGCGTTGAAGCCGGACAGACCAGCTCTGGAAACACCATATATTTT.

This chain connects TRBV30 to TRBJ1-2; perhaps TRBD1 as D (6 bases). Deletions cut 2 bases from V and 7 bases from J, with 20 bases between. Per germline, CDR1 GTSNPN and CDR2 SVGIG (reference sequence). The CDR3 has 15 residues. The chain's CDR3 is CAWSYRVPPFPGYTF. CDR3 DNA sequence: TGTGCCTGGAGTTACAGGGTCCCCCCCTTCCCTGGCTACACCTTC.

The J gene is TRBJ2-1, the V gene TRBV5-1; D possibly corresponds to TRBD2 (6 bases). The CDR3 contains 15 residues. The ends were cut back, 4 bases at V and 0 bases at J, with 11 bases in the middle. CDR1 is SGHRS, CDR2 YFSETQ, per germline. The DNA of the CDR3 is TGCGCCAGCAGCGGAGGGCTCAGCTCCTACAATGAGCAGTTCTTC. It is translated as CASSGGLSSYNEQFF. The entire variable domain, with the rest obtained from reference TRBV5-1 and TRBJ2-1, is as follows: KAGVTQTPRYLIKTRGQQVTLSCSPISGHRSVSWYQQTPGQGLQFLFEYFSETQRNKGNFPGRFSGRQFSNSRSEMNVSTLELGDSALYLCASSGGLSSYNEQFFGPGTRLTVL.

The chain has TRBV5-1 and TRBJ2-1, with D possibly being TRBD1 (5 bases). The CDR3 runs 14 residues. V lost 0 bases and J 8 bases, leaving 12 bases between the germline ends. Germline V gene data show CDR1 as SGHRS and CDR2 as YFSETQ. The CDR3 nucleotides are TGCGCCAGCAGCTTGGCCGCAGGGATGGATGAGCAGTTCTTC. It codes for CASSLAAGMDEQFF.

The chain joins TRBV23-1 to TRBJ1-5; 7 nucleotides align to TRBD1. TRBV23-1 is an open reading frame, and its role is uncertain. Trimming took 2 bases from V and 7 from J; bases not matched to a gene: 29. This CDR3 contains 22 residues. Here the CDR3 reads CASSQTLDRDNNIRPSEQPQHF. CDR3 coding DNA: TGCGCCAGCAGTCAAACACTCGACAGGGATAATAATATCCGGCCGTCGGAACAGCCCCAGCATTTT.

The chain combines TRBV7-9 with TRBJ2-1; the D gene is possibly TRBD1 (6 bases). The CDR3 consists of 15 residues. The germline V gene encodes CDR1 SEHNR and CDR2 FQNEAQ (reference sequence). Trimming removed 3 bases at V and 6 bases at J, with 15 bases between. The CDR3 bases are TGTGCCAGCAGCTTCAGGCAGGGGATTAGCAATGAGCAGTTCTTC. This sequence encodes CASSFRQGISNEQFF.

The chain joins TRBV10-3 to TRBJ2-3; D ambiguous. The ends were cut back, 3 bases at V and 4 bases at J, with 8 bases in the middle. The V gene's germline CDR1 is ENHRY and CDR2 SYGVKD. The CDR3 totals 13 residues. As DNA, the CDR3 is TGTGCCATCAGTGAAGGTCGGGCAGATACGCAGTATTTT. Translated: CAISEGRADTQYF.

The chain links TRBV4-1 to TRBJ2-5; D not certain. The CDR3 extends over 14 amino acids. Germline V lookup: CDR1 MGHRA, CDR2 YSYEKL. The germline V and J ends were trimmed by 0 bases and 0 bases, with 5 bases remaining between them. CDR3 sequence reads: CASSQDADQETQYF. The CDR3 DNA sequence: TGCGCCAGCAGCCAAGATGCGGACCAAGAGACCCAGTACTTC.

V usage is TRBV7-6 and J usage is TRBJ2-7; the match to TRBD1 covers 8 bases. Germline-derived CDR1 and CDR2 are SGHVS and FNYEAQ. V was clipped by 5 bases and J by 4 bases; unmatched bases: 13. The CDR3 totals 16 residues. CDR3 nucleotides: TGTGCCAGCAGCCCTCTAGCCGCCGGGACAGGATACGAGCAGTACTTC. Residues: CASSPLAAGTGYEQYF. Supplemented by reference TRBV7-6 and TRBJ2-7, the full variable domain reads GAGVSQSPRYKVTKRGQDVALRCDPISGHVSLYWYRQALGQGPEFLTYFNYEAQQDKSGLPNDRFSAERPEGSISTLTIQRTEQRDSAMYRCASSPLAAGTGYEQYFGPGTRLTVT.

This clone was seen just once. J is TRBJ2-1 and V is TRBV19; a weak D match, TRBD1 (5 bases). In germline, CDR1 is LNHDA, CDR2 SQIVND (reference sequence). The CDR3 length is 12 residues. Trimming left V 4 bases short and J 6 bases short, with 7 bases between. The CDR3 sequence is CASSTRVNEQFF. Written as DNA, the CDR3 is TGTGCCAGTAGTACCAGGGTCAATGAGCAGTTCTTC.

The rearrangement uses TRBV2 and TRBJ2-7; the match to TRBD2 covers 7 bases. The germline CDR1 and CDR2 sequences are SNHLY and FYNNEI. The trim removed 6 bases at V and 0 bases at J, leaving 8 bases unmatched. The CDR3 is made up of 15 amino acids. The CDR3 is CASSAWRLASYEQYF. The CDR3 DNA is TGTGCCAGCAGCGCATGGAGACTAGCCTCCTACGAGCAGTACTTC.

The count of this clone is one. The V gene is TRBV19, the J gene TRBJ1-2, with 7 bases that match TRBD1. Per the germline V gene, CDR1 is LNHDA and CDR2 is SQIVND (reference sequence). With V trimmed by 6 bases and J by 1 base, 5 bases remained unmatched. This CDR3 has 14 residues. The DNA for the CDR3 is TGTGCCAGTAGGCCGGGACAGATTAACTATGGCTACACCTTC. This sequence encodes CASRPGQINYGYTF.

This sequence joins TRBV30 and TRBJ2-4, with D possibly TRBD2 on 7 matching bases. V was clipped by 2 bases and J by 6 bases, with 17 bases between them. CDR3 length: 15 residues. Germline CDR1 is GTSNPN and CDR2 is SVGIG (reference sequence). CDR3 loop: CAWSSLGGLPNIQYF. The CDR3 DNA follows: TGTGCCTGGAGTTCCCTGGGGGGGCTACCAAACATTCAGTACTTC.